This T cell receptor (beta chain) was sequenced during a study of cytomegalovirus exposure and HLA in healthy donors. The wider study: Out of approximately 170 million T cells, an earlier analysis found roughly 100 million unique TCR beta sequences in total. Whole-study findings and limits: Follow-up analysis later connected one missense variant in DCLRE1C with trimming of TCR beta V- and J-genes. The study carried out a later analysis of TCR beta sequences. It associated some 17,000 of them with specific HLA alleles at a false discovery rate of 0.05.

With respect to this clone: The antigen is unknown.

CDR3 length: 16 residues. The J segment lost 4 bases and the V segment lost 8 bases, leaving 16 bases of the junction unmatched. Germline CDR1 SNHLY, CDR2 FYNNEI. The PCR had 60 Vbeta and 13 Jbeta primers. Clones were read by immunoSEQ multiplex PCR, and TCRdb kept only the in-frame ones, dropping some. The sample carries about 270,000 clones, under 80% recorded once. Specimen: PBMCs. This receptor was taken from a female donor in good health and CMV-seronegative. The chain employs TRBV2 and TRBJ1-2; 7 bases align to TRBD1. CDR3 sequence: CASVGGRANSFYGYTF. In DNA form, the CDR3 reads TGTGCCAGCGTAGGGGGCAGGGCGAATTCATTCTATGGCTACACCTTC.